This T cell receptor beta chain was found in a study of shared clonotypes between healthy human individuals. TCRdb keeps only in-frame clones here, not all; method: immunoSEQ multiplex PCR. This sample carries roughly 110,000 clones, around 68% of them seen once, and the ten largest clones take 24%. This CDR3 spans 14 amino acids. Germline values: CDR1 SGHVS, CDR2 FNYEAQ. V lost 1 base and J 5 bases, leaving 12 bases between the germline ends. In its sample, this clone was seen once. This rearrangement joins TRBV7-6 to TRBJ2-7; D is unresolved. Sequencing input: memory CD8+ T cells sorted from blood. Noted subset: CD45RO+ cells pooled with CCR7-negative TemRA cells. The clonotype comes from a woman aged 25 to 39 in good health. The CDR3 DNA follows: TGTGCCAGCAGCTTAGTAGGAGAGTCACACGAGCAGTACTTC. This gives the protein CASSLVGESHEQYF.